This TCR beta chain appears in the sequencing data of a study of CD8 T cells in ankylosing spondylitis. Study observations and caveats: Reported data indicate significant enrichment of disease-linked clones within matched ankylosing spondylitis synovial fluid. Disease-linked clones bore a CD8+ phenotype and were relatively rare in peripheral blood. Seemingly characteristic of ankylosing spondylitis blood was a TCR beta motif consisting of about 8 highly homologous variants.

Quantitative 5'-RACE with molecular barcodes produced the TCR beta libraries. TCRdb reanalysed the 5' RACE reads using MiXCR and keeps one entry per CDR3 protein. The sample has 100,000 or so distinct CDR3 sequences, about 9% seen once. This clonotype appeared many times. Its antigen is currently unknown. The TCR was taken from a male donor with ankylosing spondylitis. The sample was blood, either unsorted or a sorted T cell fraction (not recorded which).

This chain's CDR3 is CASSLNYPQGGSYEQYF. The CDR3 DNA sequence: TGCGCCAGCAGCTTGAATTATCCGCAGGGTGGTAGCTACGAGCAGTACTTC. The chain combines TRBV5-1 with TRBJ2-7; a possible D gene is TRBD1 (5 bases). CDR3 size: 17 residues. The V gene lost 1 base and the J gene lost 3 bases, with 20 bases spanning the gap. Germline-derived CDR1 and CDR2 are SGHRS and YFSETQ.